This T cell receptor (beta chain) derives from a study of cytomegalovirus exposure and HLA in healthy donors. Study summary: An earlier analysis identified 117 million unique TCR beta sequences in approximately 170 million T cells. In terms of ancestry, the Caucasian-associated cluster contained about 80% of the 350 to 450 genotyped donors.

The PCR had 60 Vbeta and 13 Jbeta primers. Here immunoSEQ multiplex PCR was the method, and the copy in TCRdb shows in-frame clones only, minus some. The table records some 140,000 clones, 80% of them present only once. The CDR3 totals 15 residues. CDR1 is SGHTA, CDR2 FQGNSA, per germline. Trimming stripped 5 bases from V and 6 bases from J, with 19 bases between. Sequencing was done on a sample of PBMCs. The source of this sequence is a man aged 25 to 40 in good health and CMV-seropositive. This chain uses TRBV7-2 with TRBJ1-2; D might be TRBD1 (5 bases). The CDR3 loop is CASSPRWGGTHGYTF. The CDR3 nucleotides are TGTGCCAGCAGCCCCCGGTGGGGGGGTACGCATGGCTACACCTTC. Based on the CDR3 plus reference TRBV7-2 and TRBJ1-2, the full variable domain is GAGVSQSPSNKVTEKGKDVELRCDPISGHTALYWYRQSLGQGLEFLIYFQGNSAPDKSGLPSDRFSAERTGGSVSTLTIQRTQQEDSAVYLCASSPRWGGTHGYTFGSGTRLTVV.